The 14 T cell receptor beta chains listed next were all sequenced from one sample in a study of blood T cell repertoires in COVID-19. The repertoire was sequenced with immunoSEQ multiplex PCR; TCRdb's copy has only in-frame clones and lacks some. The sample lists 200,000 or so clones; approximately 84% were seen once. The material sequenced was peripheral blood. The origin of the receptors is a man in his forties with active or convalescent COVID-19.

The chain joins TRBV2 to TRBJ2-1; D is possibly TRBD1 (5 bases). This CDR3 has 13 amino acids. Germline CDR1 and CDR2: SNHLY and FYNNEI. The V gene lost 3 bases and the J gene lost 12 bases, with 15 bases spanning the gap. The CDR3 reads CASSETVAMGQFF. The CDR3 DNA is TGTGCCAGCAGTGAGACAGTAGCAATGGGGCAGTTCTTC.

The rearrangement links TRBV19 to TRBJ2-7; possible D gene TRBD2, 5 bases. V lost 3 bases and J 0 bases, leaving 9 bases between the germline ends. The CDR3 consists of 14 residues. CDR1 and CDR2 from the germline V gene are LNHDA and SQIVND (reference sequence). In DNA form, the CDR3 reads TGTGCCAGTAGTATCAGCGGCAGCTCCTACGAGCAGTACTTC. This gives the protein CASSISGSSYEQYF.

This chain connects TRBV10-3 to TRBJ1-2; 9 bases align to TRBD1. The length of the CDR3 is 15 residues. With 2 bases clipped from V and 4 bases from J, the junction kept 5 bases outside the gene matches. Looked up from germline, CDR1 is ENHRY and CDR2 is SYGVKD. The CDR3 DNA sequence: TGTGCCATCAGTGAGACCCCGGACAGGGGCTATGGCTACACCTTC. Amino acid sequence: CAISETPDRGYGYTF.

V gene TRBV5-1 combines with J gene TRBJ2-1; TRBD2 might be the D (6 bases). V was pared by 1 base and J by 4 bases, with 15 bases between. The V gene's germline CDR1 is SGHRS and CDR2 YFSETQ. CDR3 length equals 16 residues. This chain's CDR3 is CASSLNGRPPYNEQFF. CDR3 bases: TGCGCCAGCAGCTTGAACGGGAGACCCCCTTACAATGAGCAGTTCTTC.

The chain has TRBV15 and TRBJ1-1; D gene unclear. The V end lost 1 base, the J end lost 1 base, and 7 bases lay between the germline ends. Germline V gene sequence: CDR1 LNHNV, CDR2 YYDKDF (reference sequence). CDR3 length: 14 residues. This CDR3 reads CATSRGRGNTEAFF. The CDR3 coding sequence is TGTGCCACCAGCAGAGGACGGGGGAACACTGAAGCTTTCTTT.

The chain has TRBV7-8 and TRBJ1-5, with D perhaps matching TRBD1 (6 bases). The CDR3 length is 17 residues. Trimming left V 1 base short and J 10 bases short, with 23 bases between. CDR1 and CDR2 (germline): SGHVS, FQNEAQ. The CDR3 spells CASSLGGLVANPLPQHF. CDR3 bases: TGTGCCAGCAGCTTAGGGGGGCTGGTCGCTAACCCTCTACCCCAGCATTTT.

The chain links TRBV27 to TRBJ1-2; TRBD1 aligns across 7 bases. Germline-derived CDR1 and CDR2 are MNHEY and SMNVEV (reference sequence). J gave up 4 bases and V 4 bases, and 3 bases lay outside the gene matches. The length of the CDR3 is 13 residues. The CDR3 is CASSWGDSYGYTF. The CDR3 DNA follows: TGTGCCAGCAGTTGGGGGGACAGCTATGGCTACACCTTC.

The chain is built from TRBV28 and TRBJ2-1, with 7 bases aligning to TRBD1. The V gene end was trimmed by 7 bases and the J gene end by 5 bases; junction bases not matched to a gene: 5. Germline values: CDR1 MDHEN, CDR2 SYDVKM. CDR3 length: 13 residues. The CDR3 here is CASTDRDHNEQFF. CDR3 coding DNA: TGTGCCAGCACCGACAGGGACCACAATGAGCAGTTCTTC.

The chain couples TRBV10-2 to TRBJ2-3, with D tentatively TRBD2 (7 bases). The CDR3 runs 15 residues. Germline V gene lookup returns CDR1 WSHSY and CDR2 SAAADI. V was pared by 11 bases and J by 1 base, with 19 bases between. CDR3 DNA sequence: TGCGCCGCAAAGAGTGGGGGGGCCGGCACAGATACGCAGTATTTT. Its protein product is CAAKSGGAGTDTQYF.

The rearrangement links TRBV5-1 to TRBJ1-1; possibly TRBD1 for D (6 bases). The CDR3 is 16 residues long. Germline V gene lookup returns CDR1 SGHRS and CDR2 YFSETQ. V was clipped by 2 bases and J by 0 bases, with 14 bases between them. This CDR3 is CASSFGGPLMNTEAFF. The CDR3 region has the DNA TGCGCCAGCAGCTTCGGGGGGCCCCTCATGAACACTGAAGCTTTCTTT.

The chain couples TRBV6-2 or TRBV6-3 to TRBJ1-4; no reliable D call. Germline loops: CDR1 MNHEY, CDR2 SVGEGT. The CDR3 runs to 15 residues. Trimming took 2 bases from V and 1 from J, leaving 8 bases between them. CDR3 coding DNA: TGTGCCAGCAGTTACGGCCGGGTAACTAATGAAAAACTGTTTTTT. This translates into CASSYGRVTNEKLFF.

The chain combines TRBV5-1 with TRBJ2-3; TRBD2 aligns across 13 bases. Germline lookup yields CDR1 SGHRS and CDR2 YFSETQ. The CDR3 contains 16 residues. J lost 1 base, V lost 4 bases, and 3 bases had no gene match. The CDR3 nucleotides read TGCGCCAGCAGCGCCGGACTAGCGGGGGGCACAGATACGCAGTATTTT. Amino acid sequence: CASSAGLAGGTDTQYF.

The chain joins TRBV28 to TRBJ2-6, with TRBD1 matching over 7 bases. Germline V CDR1 and CDR2: MDHEN, SYDVKM. The CDR3 is 16 residues long. Trimming at V came to 6 bases and at J to 0 bases, leaving 5 bases not matched to a gene. DNA of the CDR3: TGTGCCAGCAGCCCATACAGGGGCTCTGGGGCCAACGTCCTGACTTTC. This gives the protein CASSPYRGSGANVLTF.

V is TRBV7-8 and J is TRBJ1-5, with TRBD1 identical over 7 bases. Per the germline V gene, CDR1 is SGHVS and CDR2 is FQNEAQ. This CDR3 has 15 residues. V trimming: 1 base; J trimming: 3 bases; junction bases outside the gene matches: 3. As DNA, the CDR3 is TGTGCCAGCAGCTTAGGACAGGGCTACAATCAGCCCCAGCATTTT. The encoded protein is CASSLGQGYNQPQHF.